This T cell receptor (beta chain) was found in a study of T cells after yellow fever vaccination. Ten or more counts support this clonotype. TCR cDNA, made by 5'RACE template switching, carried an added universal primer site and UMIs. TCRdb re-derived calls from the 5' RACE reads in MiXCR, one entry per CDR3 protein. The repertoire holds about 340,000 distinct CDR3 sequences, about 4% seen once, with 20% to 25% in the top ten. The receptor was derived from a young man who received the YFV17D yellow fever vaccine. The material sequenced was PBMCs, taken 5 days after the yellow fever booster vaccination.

CDR3 in amino acids: CSAPYRVAGFF. The CDR3, as DNA: TGCAGCGCCCCTTACAGGGTAGCAGGGTTCTTC. The chain has TRBV29-1 and TRBJ2-1; D is possibly TRBD1 (6 bases). The CDR3 runs to 11 residues. The germline V and J ends were trimmed by 7 bases and 15 bases, with 19 bases remaining between them. Germline CDR1 reads SQVTM; CDR2 reads ANQGSEA.